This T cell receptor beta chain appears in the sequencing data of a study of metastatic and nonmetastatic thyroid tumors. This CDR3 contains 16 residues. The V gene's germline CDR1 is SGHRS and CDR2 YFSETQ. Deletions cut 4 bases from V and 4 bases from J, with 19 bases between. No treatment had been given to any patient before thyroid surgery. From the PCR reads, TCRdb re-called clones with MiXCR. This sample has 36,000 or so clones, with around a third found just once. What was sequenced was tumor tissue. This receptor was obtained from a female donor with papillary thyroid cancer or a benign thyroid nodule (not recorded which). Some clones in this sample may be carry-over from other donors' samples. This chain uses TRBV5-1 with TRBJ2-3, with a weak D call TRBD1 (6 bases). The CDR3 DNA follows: TGCGCCAGCAGCCCTCGGAAGGACAGTTTCCCAGATACGCAGTATTTT. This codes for CASSPRKDSFPDTQYF.